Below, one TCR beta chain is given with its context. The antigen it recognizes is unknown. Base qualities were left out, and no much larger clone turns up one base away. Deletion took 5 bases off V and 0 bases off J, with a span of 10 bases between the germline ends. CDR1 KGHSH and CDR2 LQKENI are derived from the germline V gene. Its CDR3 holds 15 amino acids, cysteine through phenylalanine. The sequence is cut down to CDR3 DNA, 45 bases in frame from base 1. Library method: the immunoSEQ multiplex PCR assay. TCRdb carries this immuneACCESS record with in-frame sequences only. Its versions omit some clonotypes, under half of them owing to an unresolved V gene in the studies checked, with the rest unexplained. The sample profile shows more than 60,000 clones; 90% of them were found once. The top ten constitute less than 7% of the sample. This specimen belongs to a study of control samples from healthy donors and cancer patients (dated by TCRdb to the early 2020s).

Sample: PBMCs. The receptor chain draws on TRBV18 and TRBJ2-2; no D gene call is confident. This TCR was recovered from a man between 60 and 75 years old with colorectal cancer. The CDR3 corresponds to CASSSTPSNTGELFF. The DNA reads TGTGCCAGCTCATCGACACCTTCGAACACCGGGGAGCTGTTTTTT.